This T cell receptor beta chain was captured in a study of T cells in localized non-small cell lung cancer. Study conclusions and caveats: Greater T cell density in blood accompanied longer overall survival.

The CDR3 totals 15 residues. Per the germline V gene, CDR1 is SGDLS and CDR2 is YYNGEE. V was pared by 4 bases and J by 6 bases, with 17 bases between. Profiling relied on immunoSEQ multiplex PCR, and the TCRdb table lists in-frame clones only, not all of them. The sample contains about 59,000 clones, 90% to 95% of which appear only once. As regards this clone: Its antigen is undetermined.

This specimen consisted of peripheral blood, obtained before any cancer treatment. The J gene is TRBJ2-1, the V gene TRBV9; D may be TRBD2 (5 bases). The sequence was obtained from a man aged 40 to 70 with stage I lung adenocarcinoma. CDR3 amino acids: CASSPERPPLNEQFF. The CDR3 nucleotides are TGTGCCAGCAGCCCAGAGCGGCCCCCCCTCAATGAGCAGTTCTTC.